A single sample gave rise to the 2 T cell receptor beta chains below, sequenced in a study of post-analysis software for immune sequencing data. Prepared libraries of TCR beta cDNA carried unique molecular identifiers. TCRdb reprocessed the PCR reads via MiXCR and lists one record per CDR3 protein. Altogether 150,000 to 200,000 distinct CDR3 sequences are present, roughly 35% being singletons, with the ten largest covering 25% to 35%. Sequencing was performed on blood, taken after autologous hematopoietic stem cell transplantation. The receptors here all came from a girl aged 5 to 17 with multiple sclerosis.

The CDR3 loop is CASSPFANQETQYF. The CDR3, as DNA: TGTGCCAGCAGCCCATTTGCGAACCAAGAGACCCAGTACTTC. This chain uses TRBV7-8 with TRBJ2-5; no reliable D call. V lost 5 bases to trimming and J lost 0 bases, with 10 bases between them. This CDR3 is 14 amino acids long. Germline V gene sequence: CDR1 SGHVS, CDR2 FQNEAQ. The variable domain in full, with the rest retrieved from reference TRBV7-8 and TRBJ2-5, is GAGVSQSPRYKVAKRGQDVALRCDPISGHVSLFWYQQALGQGPEFLTYFQNEAQLDKSGLPSDRFFAERPEGSVSTLKIQRTQQEDSAVYLCASSPFANQETQYFGPGTRLLVL.

This clonotype was seen ten or more times. The J gene is TRBJ2-5, the V gene TRBV5-1, with D perhaps TRBD1 (6 bases). Trimming stripped 3 bases from V and 7 bases from J, with 22 bases between. Per germline, CDR1 SGHRS and CDR2 YFSETQ. The CDR3 is 16 amino acids. CDR3 bases: TGCGCCAGCAGCTCAGAGGGGTTGGGGGCCCACGGGACCCAGTACTTC. Its translation: CASSSEGLGAHGTQYF.